This TCR beta chain was sequenced in a study of blood T cell repertoires in COVID-19. This CDR3 region has 15 residues. V was trimmed by 0 bases and J by 2 bases, leaving 10 bases between them. Germline CDR1 PRHDT, CDR2 FYEKMQ (reference sequence). TCRdb keeps only in-frame clones here, not all; method: immunoSEQ multiplex PCR. This table has about 45,000 clones, under 85% appearing once. This chain links TRBV13 with TRBJ1-2; TRBD1 might be the D (5 bases). The sequence was obtained from a woman at least 80 years old with acute or convalescent COVID-19. Sequencing was done on a sample of peripheral blood. As DNA, the CDR3 is TGTGCCAGCAGCTTAGGAGGAGGGGACAACTATGGCTACACCTTC. It yields the protein CASSLGGGDNYGYTF.